This T cell receptor beta chain came from a study of PD-1 blockade in classical Hodgkin lymphoma. Clones were sequenced by immunoSEQ multiplex PCR, and TCRdb holds only the in-frame ones, with some missing. The table includes about 94,000 clones, approximately 89% detected once. V lost 4 bases and J lost 4; bases outside the gene matches: 8. CDR1 and CDR2 from the germline V gene are SGHNT and YYREEE (reference sequence). The CDR3 contains 15 residues. General study results and limits: Compared with baseline, CD4+ but not CD8+ TCR diversity had risen significantly by C4D1.

Each and every patient relapsed after autologous stem cell transplantation, and patients got differing brentuximab vedotin exposure. Details on this clone: What it recognizes is unknown.

Sequenced material: peripheral blood mononuclear cells (PBMCs), taken before the second cycle of nivolumab. This TCR was recovered from a human donor with classical Hodgkin lymphoma. The V and J genes are TRBV5-4 and TRBJ1-2; 9 nucleotides agree with TRBD1. The CDR3 DNA sequence: TGTGCCAGCAGCCGTACAGGGGGCATTGGCTATGGCTACACCTTC. Its translation: CASSRTGGIGYGYTF.